This T cell receptor (beta chain) was sequenced during a study of technical replicates of blood from a handful of donors. Libraries were prepared by immunoSEQ multiplex PCR; TCRdb keeps only in-frame clonotypes and omits some of them. Found here are approximately 92,000 clones, about 95% of them singletons; the top ten hold 0.3% to 0.35%. Trimming stripped 2 bases from V and 2 bases from J, with 9 bases between. Germline loops: CDR1 MGHRA, CDR2 YSYEKL. This CDR3 region has 14 residues. This TCR was sampled from a human donor in good health. The chain uses TRBV4-1 and TRBJ2-5; D is uncertain. The sequencing sample was made of T cells isolated from PBMCs. The CDR3 DNA follows: TGCGCCAGCAGCCAAATCGGTTTTCAAGAGACCCAGTACTTC. This codes for CASSQIGFQETQYF.